This T cell receptor (beta chain) was found in a study of cytotoxic CD8 clonotypes in ibrutinib-treated CLL. Study context: Per sample, productive templates averaged 255,043 and productive rearrangements averaged about 100,000. Study-level findings and limits: A difference in sampling times existed between sustained-remission and progressing patients. The clonality rise at ibrutinib response reflected private clonotype expansion.

Data came from immunoSEQ multiplex PCR; TCRdb stores just in-frame clones and leaves some out. The repertoire has 90,000 to 150,000 clones, roughly 57% of them found once; the top ten carry under 45%. In the case of this clone: No antigen is known for it.

Unmatched junction bases numbered 3, after V lost 4 bases and J lost 6 bases. Germline V gives CDR1 SGHDT, CDR2 YYEEEE. This CDR3 has 14 residues. The chain couples TRBV5-6 to TRBJ2-2, with TRBD1 matching over 10 bases. Specimen: PBMCs, collected after 24 months of ibrutinib treatment. This receptor was obtained from a human donor with chronic lymphocytic leukemia. The CDR3 spells CASSVGQGSGELFF. The CDR3 bases are TGTGCCAGCAGCGTGGGACAGGGGTCCGGGGAGCTGTTTTTT.